Listed here are 15 T cell receptor beta chains from one sample, sequenced in a study of T cells in Graves' hyperthyroidism and ophthalmopathy. Researchers amplified the TCR beta CDR3 regions from RNA transcripts. The HTBI set primed first-round TCR CDR3 RT-PCR. TCRdb reprocessed the multiplex PCR reads with MiXCR, giving one entry per CDR3 protein. The repertoire holds roughly 560,000 distinct CDR3 sequences, with about 14% as singletons. Sequencing was performed on blood. The source is a woman aged 40-49 years with Graves' ophthalmopathy.

This clonotype was recorded a few times. The chain uses TRBV28 and TRBJ1-1; 7 bases map to TRBD1. Germline CDR1 and CDR2: MDHEN and SYDVKM. The CDR3 runs to 15 residues. The V and J ends lost 5 bases and 4 bases, in that order; junction bases with no gene match: 10. The CDR3 here is CASSAEGRGSTEAFF. CDR3 in DNA: TGTGCCAGCAGTGCAGAGGGCAGGGGGAGCACTGAAGCTTTCTTT.

This clonotype has ten or more counts. The chain recombines TRBV24-1 with TRBJ2-7; 10 bases line up with TRBD2. This CDR3 has 16 amino acids. Germline loops: CDR1 KGHDR, CDR2 SFDVKD. The J segment lost 2 bases and the V segment lost 6 bases, leaving 9 bases of the junction unmatched. CDR3 bases: TGTGCCACCAGTTTCTTTCTAGCGGGAGCGACCTACGAGCAGTACTTC. This translates into CATSFFLAGATYEQYF.

This clonotype has at least ten counts. The chain employs TRBV11-2 and TRBJ1-1; no definite D call. The CDR3 length is 15 residues. With 4 bases removed from V and 1 base from J, the gap between germline ends came to 13 bases. Germline assignment: CDR1 SGHAT and CDR2 FQNNGV. As DNA, the CDR3 is TGTGCCAGCAGCTACCCAGCCCGTGGGAACACTGAAGCTTTCTTT. Translated: CASSYPARGNTEAFF.

The sample holds a few counts of this clonotype. This CDR3 is CASSPSGAGANVLTF. CDR3 sequence (DNA): TGTGCCAGCTCACCTTCAGGGGCTGGGGCCAACGTCCTGACTTTC. The chain recombines TRBV18 with TRBJ2-6; TRBD1 is a possible D gene (6 bases). Trimming removed 3 bases from V and 2 bases from J, with 8 bases in between. This CDR3 comprises 15 residues. CDR1 is KGHSH, CDR2 LQKENI, per germline.

At least ten counts were recorded for this clonotype. The V gene is TRBV29-1, the J gene TRBJ1-1, with 9 positions matching TRBD1. This CDR3 region has 13 residues. Germline CDR1 is SQVTM and CDR2 is ANQGSEA. V shed 7 bases and J 4 bases; nucleotides not matched to a gene: 7. In nucleotides, the CDR3 is TGCAGCGCCGAGGGACAGGGCGGCACTGAAGCTTTCTTT. Protein product: CSAEGQGGTEAFF.

The table lists this clonotype with many counts. The chain links TRBV12-3 or TRBV12-4 to TRBJ1-1; D might be TRBD1 (6 bases). The CDR3 contains 16 residues. With 5 bases removed from V and 0 bases from J, the gap between germline ends came to 16 bases. The CDR3 DNA is TGTGCCAGCAGTCAAAGAGGGGGGAGTATGAACACTGAAGCTTTCTTT. Its translation: CASSQRGGSMNTEAFF.

This clonotype has at least ten counts. The genes are TRBV29-1 and TRBJ2-7, with unresolved D. Trimming cost V 7 bases and J 2 bases, with 12 bases left between them. Germline V CDR1 and CDR2: SQVTM, ANQGSEA. The CDR3 is 12 residues long. CDR3 bases: TGCAGCGCGACAACCCAAGCCTACGAGCAGTACTTC. Translated: CSATTQAYEQYF.

The rearrangement joins TRBV28 to TRBJ2-5; 7 nucleotides line up with TRBD2. Germline V gene data show CDR1 as MDHEN and CDR2 as SYDVKM. J was trimmed by 2 bases and V by 0 bases; bases with no gene match: 6. CDR3 length equals 16 residues. As DNA, the CDR3 is TGTGCCAGCAGTTTATGGGCGGGAGAGAGGCAAGAGACCCAGTACTTC. This translates into CASSLWAGERQETQYF.

This clonotype was seen many times. J is TRBJ2-7 and V is TRBV29-1; 7 nucleotides match TRBD2. The CDR3 is made up of 12 amino acids. CDR1 is SQVTM and CDR2 is ANQGSEA in the germline V gene. J lost 7 bases, V lost 6 bases, and 9 bases had no gene match. For the CDR3, the DNA is TGCAGCGTGACGGGAGGTAGCGTTGAGCAGTACTTC. This gives the protein CSVTGGSVEQYF.

The gene calls are TRBV6-2 or TRBV6-3 and TRBJ1-5; 7 bases are a match to TRBD1. The V gene end was trimmed by 7 bases and the J gene end by 6 bases; junction bases not matched to a gene: 9. Germline V CDR1 and CDR2: MNHEY, SVGEGT. The CDR3 is made up of 14 amino acids. The CDR3, as DNA: TGTGCCAGCAATTTACAGGGGTCCGCTCAGCCCCAGCATTTT. This gives the protein CASNLQGSAQPQHF.

This clonotype was counted many times. V is TRBV14 and J is TRBJ1-1, with D uncertain. The V end was cut by 0 bases, the J end by 3 bases, with 14 bases between. This CDR3 spans 16 amino acids. CDR1 SGHDN and CDR2 FVKESK come from the germline V gene. CDR3: CASSQDRTSWHTEAFF. CDR3 nucleotides: TGTGCCAGCAGCCAAGATCGTACATCTTGGCACACTGAAGCTTTCTTT.

This clonotype was observed at least ten times. The CDR3 sequence is CSASWTGGETQYF. CDR3 coding DNA: TGCAGTGCTTCGTGGACAGGCGGAGAGACCCAGTACTTC. J is TRBJ2-5 and V is TRBV20-1, with 7 bases matching TRBD1. V shed 5 bases and J 4 bases; nucleotides not matched to a gene: 7. Germline-derived CDR1 and CDR2 are DFQATT and SNEGSKA (reference sequence). The CDR3 is 13 residues long.

In this sample, this clonotype turned up many times. This rearrangement joins TRBV7-2 to TRBJ2-7, with TRBD2 identical over 10 bases. Germline V lookup: CDR1 SGHTA, CDR2 FQGNSA. Trimming at V came to 11 bases and at J to 13 bases, leaving 17 bases not matched to a gene. The CDR3 is 13 amino acids. CDR3 nucleotides: TGTGCCTCAAAAGGGCTAGCGGGAGAGCCTCTATACTTC. Encoded protein: CASKGLAGEPLYF. Full variable domain (outside the CDR3, taken from reference TRBV7-2 and TRBJ2-7): GAGVSQSPSNKVTEKGKDVELRCDPISGHTALYWYRQSLGQGLEFLIYFQGNSAPDKSGLPSDRFSAERTGGSVSTLTIQRTQQEDSAVYLCASKGLAGEPLYFGPGTRLTVT.

This clonotype was seen at least ten times. The V gene is TRBV19, the J gene TRBJ2-7, with 14 bases fitting TRBD2. The CDR3 has 15 residues. J gave up 3 bases and V 7 bases, and 5 bases lay outside the gene matches. CDR1 and CDR2 (germline): LNHDA, SQIVND (reference sequence). The CDR3 DNA reads as TGTGCCAGTACCCTCGGGACTAGCGGGAGCTACGAGCAGTACTTC. It yields the protein CASTLGTSGSYEQYF.

V gene TRBV4-1 combines with J gene TRBJ2-7; possible D gene TRBD2, 6 bases. The CDR3 has 14 residues. The V gene's germline CDR1 is MGHRA and CDR2 YSYEKL. Trimming shortened V by 8 bases and J by 1 base, and 15 bases separated the two germline ends. The CDR3 DNA sequence: TGCGCCAGCTCCGCAAAGACTAGTTCCTACGAGCAGTACTTC. The encoded protein is CASSAKTSSYEQYF.